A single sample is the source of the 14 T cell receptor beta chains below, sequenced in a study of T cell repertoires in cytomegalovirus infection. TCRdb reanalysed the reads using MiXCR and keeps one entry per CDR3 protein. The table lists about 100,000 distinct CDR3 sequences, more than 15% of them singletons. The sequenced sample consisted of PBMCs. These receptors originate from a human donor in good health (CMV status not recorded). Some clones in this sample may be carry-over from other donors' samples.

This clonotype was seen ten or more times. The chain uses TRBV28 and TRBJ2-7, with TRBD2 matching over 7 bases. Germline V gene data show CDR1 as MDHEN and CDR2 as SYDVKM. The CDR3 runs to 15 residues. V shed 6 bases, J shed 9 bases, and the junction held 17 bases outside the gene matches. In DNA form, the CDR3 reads TGTGCCAGCAGCCCCCGACAGCGGGGCGGTATAAGGCAGTACTTC. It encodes CASSPRQRGGIRQYF. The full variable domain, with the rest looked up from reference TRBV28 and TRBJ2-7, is DVKVTQSSRYLVKRTGEKVFLECVQDMDHENMFWYRQDPGLGLRLIYFSYDVKMKEKGDIPEGYSVSREKKERFSLILESASTNQTSMYLCASSPRQRGGIRQYFGPGTRLTVT.

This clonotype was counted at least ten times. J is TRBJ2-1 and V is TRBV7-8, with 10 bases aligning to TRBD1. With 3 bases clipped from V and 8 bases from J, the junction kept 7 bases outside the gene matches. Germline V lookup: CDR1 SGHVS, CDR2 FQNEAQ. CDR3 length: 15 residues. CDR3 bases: TGTGCCAGCAGCTTCCGGGACAGGGGCGGCGATGAGCAGTTCTTC. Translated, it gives CASSFRDRGGDEQFF.

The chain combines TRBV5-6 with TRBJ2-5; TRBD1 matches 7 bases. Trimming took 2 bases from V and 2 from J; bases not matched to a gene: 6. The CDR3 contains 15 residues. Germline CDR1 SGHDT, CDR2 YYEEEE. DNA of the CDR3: TGTGCCAGCAGCTTAGCGACAGGGAGACAAGAGACCCAGTACTTC. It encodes CASSLATGRQETQYF.

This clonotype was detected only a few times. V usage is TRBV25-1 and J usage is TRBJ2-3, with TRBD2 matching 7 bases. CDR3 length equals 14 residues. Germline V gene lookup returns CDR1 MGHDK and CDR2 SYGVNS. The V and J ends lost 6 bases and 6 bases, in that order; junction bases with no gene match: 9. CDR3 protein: CASREAGEWDTQYF. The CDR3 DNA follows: TGTGCCAGCAGGGAGGCGGGGGAATGGGATACGCAGTATTTT.

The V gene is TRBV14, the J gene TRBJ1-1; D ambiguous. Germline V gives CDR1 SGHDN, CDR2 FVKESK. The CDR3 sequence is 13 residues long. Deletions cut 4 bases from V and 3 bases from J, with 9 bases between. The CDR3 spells CASSRRSDTEAFF. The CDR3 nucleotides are TGTGCCAGCAGCCGAAGATCCGACACTGAAGCTTTCTTT.

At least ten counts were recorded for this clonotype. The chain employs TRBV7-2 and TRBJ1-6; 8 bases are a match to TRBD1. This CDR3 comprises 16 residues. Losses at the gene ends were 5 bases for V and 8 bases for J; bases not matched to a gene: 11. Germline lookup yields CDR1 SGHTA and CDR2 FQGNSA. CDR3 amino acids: CASSPQTGARDSPLHF. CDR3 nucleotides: TGTGCCAGCAGCCCTCAGACAGGGGCCAGGGATTCACCCCTCCACTTT.

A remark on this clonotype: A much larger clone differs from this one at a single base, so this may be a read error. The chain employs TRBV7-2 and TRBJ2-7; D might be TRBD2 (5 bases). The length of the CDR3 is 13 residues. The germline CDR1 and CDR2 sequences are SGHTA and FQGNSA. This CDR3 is CASGLGGFPEQYF. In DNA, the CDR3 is TGTGCCAGCGGCTTAGGAGGCTTCCCCGAGCAGTACTTC.

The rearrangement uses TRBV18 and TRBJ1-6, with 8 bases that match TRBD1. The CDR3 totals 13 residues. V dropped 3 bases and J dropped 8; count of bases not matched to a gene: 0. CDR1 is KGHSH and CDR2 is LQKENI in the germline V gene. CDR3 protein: CASSPGQDSPLHF. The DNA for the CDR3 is TGTGCCAGCTCACCGGGACAGGATTCACCCCTCCACTTT.

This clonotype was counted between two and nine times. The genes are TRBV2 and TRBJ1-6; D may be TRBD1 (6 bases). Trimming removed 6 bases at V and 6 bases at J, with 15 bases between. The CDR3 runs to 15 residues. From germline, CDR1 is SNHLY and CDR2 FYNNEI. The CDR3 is CASRTGGGRNSPLHF. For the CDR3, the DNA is TGTGCCAGCAGGACTGGGGGGGGGCGTAATTCACCCCTCCACTTT.

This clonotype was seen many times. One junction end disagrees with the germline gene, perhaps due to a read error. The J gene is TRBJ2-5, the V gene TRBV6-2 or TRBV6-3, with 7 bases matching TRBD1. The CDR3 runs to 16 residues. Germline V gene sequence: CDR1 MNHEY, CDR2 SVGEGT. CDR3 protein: CASSPTQQGYQATQYF. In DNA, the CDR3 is TGTGCCAGCAGTCCTACCCAACAGGGGTATCAAGCGACCCAGTACTTC.

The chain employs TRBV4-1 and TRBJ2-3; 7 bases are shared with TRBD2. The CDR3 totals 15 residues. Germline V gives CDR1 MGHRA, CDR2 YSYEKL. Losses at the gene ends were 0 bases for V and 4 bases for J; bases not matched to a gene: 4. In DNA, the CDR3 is TGCGCCAGCAGCCAAGATGGCCTAGCGGCAGATACGCAGTATTTT. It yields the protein CASSQDGLAADTQYF.

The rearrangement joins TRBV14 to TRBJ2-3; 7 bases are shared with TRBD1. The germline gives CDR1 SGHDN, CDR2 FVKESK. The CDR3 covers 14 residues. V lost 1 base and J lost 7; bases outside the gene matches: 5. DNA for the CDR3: TGTGCCAGCAGCCAAGTACAGGGGCGAAATACGCAGTATTTT. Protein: CASSQVQGRNTQYF.

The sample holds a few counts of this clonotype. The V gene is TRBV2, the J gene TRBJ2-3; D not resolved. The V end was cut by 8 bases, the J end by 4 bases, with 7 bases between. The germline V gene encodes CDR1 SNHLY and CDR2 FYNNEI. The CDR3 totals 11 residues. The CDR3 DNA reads TGTGCCAGCCGGTTGGCAGATACGCAGTATTTT. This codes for CASRLADTQYF.

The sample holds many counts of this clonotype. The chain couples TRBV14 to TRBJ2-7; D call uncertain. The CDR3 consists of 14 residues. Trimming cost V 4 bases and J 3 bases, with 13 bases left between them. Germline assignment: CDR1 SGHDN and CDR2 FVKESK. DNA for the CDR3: TGTGCCAGCAGCCCGAAAAAGGACGACTACGAGCAGTACTTC. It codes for CASSPKKDDYEQYF.